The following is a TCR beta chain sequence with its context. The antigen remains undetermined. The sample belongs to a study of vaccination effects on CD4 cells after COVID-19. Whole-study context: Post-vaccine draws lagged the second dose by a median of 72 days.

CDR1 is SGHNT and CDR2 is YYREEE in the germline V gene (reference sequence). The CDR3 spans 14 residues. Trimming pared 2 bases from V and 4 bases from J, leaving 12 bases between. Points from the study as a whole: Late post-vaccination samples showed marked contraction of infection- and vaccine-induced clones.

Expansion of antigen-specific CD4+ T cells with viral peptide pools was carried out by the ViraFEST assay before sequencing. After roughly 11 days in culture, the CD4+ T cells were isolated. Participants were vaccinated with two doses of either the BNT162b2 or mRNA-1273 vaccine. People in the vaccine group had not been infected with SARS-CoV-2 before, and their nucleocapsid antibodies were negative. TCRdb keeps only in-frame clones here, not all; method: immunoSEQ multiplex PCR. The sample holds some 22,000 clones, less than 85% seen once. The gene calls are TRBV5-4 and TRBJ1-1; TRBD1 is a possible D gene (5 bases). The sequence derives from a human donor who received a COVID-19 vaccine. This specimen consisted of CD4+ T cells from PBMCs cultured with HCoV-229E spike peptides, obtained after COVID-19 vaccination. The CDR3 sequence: CASSLYQGATEAFF. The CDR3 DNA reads TGTGCCAGCAGCTTATATCAGGGCGCCACTGAAGCTTTCTTT.